This TCR beta chain comes out of a study of identical twins. Findings and limits, study-wide: The more abundant beta clonotypes in cord blood had fewer insertions, and memory repertoires did not show this.

Deletions cut 3 bases from V and 4 bases from J, with 13 bases between. Germline V lookup: CDR1 DFQATT, CDR2 SNEGSKA (reference sequence). This CDR3 is 14 amino acids long. TCRdb reprocessed the 5' RACE reads with MiXCR, giving one entry per CDR3 protein. The table records roughly 1,500,000 distinct CDR3 sequences, about 32% of them present only once. A remark on this clonotype: Its antigen remains unidentified.

The clonotype comes from a newborn girl in good health. V gene TRBV20-1 combines with J gene TRBJ2-1; TRBD2 is a possible D gene (5 bases). The specimen was cord blood. Written as DNA, the CDR3 is TGCAGTGCTAGCTCACGGAGACTATACAATGAGCAGTTCTTC. Its protein product is CSASSRRLYNEQFF.